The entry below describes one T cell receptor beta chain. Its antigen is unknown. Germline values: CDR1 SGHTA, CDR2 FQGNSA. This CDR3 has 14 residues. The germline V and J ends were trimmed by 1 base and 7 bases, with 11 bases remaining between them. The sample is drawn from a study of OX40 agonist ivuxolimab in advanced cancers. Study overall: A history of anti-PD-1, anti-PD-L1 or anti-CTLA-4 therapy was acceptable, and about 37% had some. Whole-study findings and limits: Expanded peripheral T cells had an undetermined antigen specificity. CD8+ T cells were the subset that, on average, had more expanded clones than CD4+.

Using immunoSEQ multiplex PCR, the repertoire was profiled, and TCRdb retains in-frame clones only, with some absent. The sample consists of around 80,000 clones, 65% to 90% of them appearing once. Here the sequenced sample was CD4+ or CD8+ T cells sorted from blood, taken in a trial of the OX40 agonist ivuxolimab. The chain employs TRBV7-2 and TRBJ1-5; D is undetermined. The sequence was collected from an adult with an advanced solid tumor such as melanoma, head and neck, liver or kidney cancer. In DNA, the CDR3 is TGTGCCAGCAGCTTAGGGCCCGGAGCCCAGCCCCAGCATTTT. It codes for CASSLGPGAQPQHF.